In this sample, the clone carrying this TCR beta chain turned up many times. As yet, its antigen is unknown. The data were obtained in a study of spatial heterogeneity in lung cancer. This CDR3 is built from 12 residues. CDR1 SGHTA and CDR2 FQGNSA come from the germline V gene. Trimming cost V 5 bases and J 5 bases, with 10 bases left between them. One entry per CDR3 protein results from TCRdb running MiXCR on the 5' RACE reads. The sample lists about 4,800 distinct CDR3 sequences; over 7.5% were seen once. Time point specified: sample taken at primary tumor resection. The authors sequenced whole RNA from tumor, nontumor lung or frozen PBMC without sorting. Study conclusions and caveats: Higher tumor mutation counts went along with higher counts of expanded intratumoral alpha and beta TCRs.

This receptor was taken from a male donor with early-stage non-small cell lung cancer. The specimen was lung tumor tissue, collected at surgery. The rearrangement joins TRBV7-2 to TRBJ2-7, with D uncertain. The CDR3 protein is CASSPRSHEQYF. DNA for the CDR3: TGTGCCAGCAGCCCCAGGTCCCACGAGCAGTACTTC.